These T cell receptor beta chains were read from a single sample in a study of patients and donors after allogeneic stem cell transplantation. In TCRdb, the RT-PCR reads were re-called with MiXCR into one record per CDR3 protein. The data show about 230,000 distinct CDR3 sequences, with 12% to 15% seen just once and 11% held by the top ten. The sample was blood, either unsorted or a sorted T cell fraction (not recorded which). These receptors all stem from a human donor who was either an allogeneic HSCT recipient or a stem cell or donor lymphocyte infusion donor (not recorded which). It is not recorded whose cells these are; they may come from a transplant donor. Both conserved end residues are part of each CDR3. The D gene is left open where the match is weak. Only some rows state a clone size, as once, few, many or a class for expanded clones.

cdr3_nt cdr3_aa v_call d_call j_call clone_size
TGTGCCAGCAGGGCGACAGGGATCTACGAGCAGTACTTC CASRATGIYEQYF TRBV2 TRBD1 TRBJ2-7 many
TGTGCCAGCAGTGATGTTGAAAAACTGTTTTTT CASSDVEKLFF TRBV2 - TRBJ1-4 few
TGTGCCAGCACCCACCCGGGACTAGCGGGGTTTACAGATACGCAGTATTTT CASTHPGLAGFTDTQYF TRBV6-1 TRBD2 TRBJ2-3 -
TGTGCCACCAGTGATACAGGGTTCGGGTCCACAGATACGCAGTATTTT CATSDTGFGSTDTQYF TRBV24-1 - TRBJ2-3 many
TGCAGTGCTGACGGGGACACCTACAATGAGCAGTTCTTC CSADGDTYNEQFF TRBV20-1 - TRBJ2-1 -
TGTGCCAGCAACCGAATAGGGGATCGCGAGACCCAGTACTTC CASNRIGDRETQYF TRBV9 - TRBJ2-5 few
TGCGCCAGCAGCTCGCCAGCGGCGACTAATGAAAAACTGTTTTTT CASSSPAATNEKLFF TRBV4-1 - TRBJ1-4 few
TGTGCCAGCAGCCAAGATATCATGGACACTAGGAGAGCTTTCTTT CASSQDIMDTRRAFF TRBV4-2 - TRBJ1-1 few
TGTGCCAGCACCCAGAGGGCGGGTGGGACAGATACGCAGTATTTT CASTQRAGGTDTQYF TRBV3-1 - TRBJ2-3 -
TGTGCCAGCAAGCAGGGGAAGAACACTGAAGCTTTCTTT CASKQGKNTEAFF TRBV7-2 - TRBJ1-1 many
TGTGCCAGCAGCTTGTCGGGACAGGGTTTATCAGCCCTCCACTTT CASSLSGQGLSALHF TRBV7-2 TRBD1 TRBJ1-6 many
TGTGCCAGCAGCTTGGGCGACCCCACAGATACGCAGTATTTT CASSLGDPTDTQYF TRBV11-3 - TRBJ2-3 -
TGTGCCAGTAGTCCGAAGCGAAATGAGCAGTTCTTC CASSPKRNEQFF TRBV19 - TRBJ2-1 -
TGCAGCGTCTCACAGGGTCAAGTTGGCGAGCAGTACTTC CSVSQGQVGEQYF TRBV29-1 - TRBJ2-7 few
TGTGCCAGCAACCGCGGGGTCTACGAGCAGTACTTC CASNRGVYEQYF TRBV6-2/TRBV6-3 - TRBJ2-7 -
TGTGCCAGCAGCTTGGTACTAGCGGAGCAAGAGACCCAGTACTTC CASSLVLAEQETQYF TRBV11-2 TRBD2 TRBJ2-5 -
TGTGCCAGCAGCCAGGGGAGGTACACTGAAGCTTTCTTT CASSQGRYTEAFF TRBV6-1 - TRBJ1-1 few
TGCGCCAGCAGCTTGTGGCAGGATAATGAAAAACTGTTTTTT CASSLWQDNEKLFF TRBV5-1 - TRBJ1-4 many
TGTGCCAGCAGCAAAACAGGGGGCGCAGCTTCACCCCTCCACTTT CASSKTGGAASPLHF TRBV7-2 TRBD1 TRBJ1-6 few
TGTGCCAGCAGCCCGGTAGCGGACTTCTTGAACAATGAGCAGTTCTTC CASSPVADFLNNEQFF TRBV5-5 - TRBJ2-1 many
TGTGCCAGCAGTTACTGGCAGGATGGCTACACCTTC CASSYWQDGYTF TRBV6-2/TRBV6-3 - TRBJ1-2 -
TGCGCCAGCAGCTCCTCAGGGGGGCCGGGGGGGCAGTATTTT CASSSSGGPGGQYF TRBV5-1 - TRBJ2-3 -
TGCAGTGCGGGCAGCAACACCGGGGAGCTGTTTTTT CSAGSNTGELFF TRBV20-1 - TRBJ2-2 few
TGTGCCAGCACCGACAGGGCAGGTTACAATGAGCAGTTCTTC CASTDRAGYNEQFF TRBV6-1 TRBD1 TRBJ2-1 -
TGTGCCAGCAGCGGCCCATGGTCGGCCCTTGGCTACACCTTC CASSGPWSALGYTF TRBV9 - TRBJ1-2 many
TGCAGTCCTTACCTCAAAGAAAAACTGTTTTTT CSPYLKEKLFF TRBV20-1 - TRBJ1-4 few
TGTGCCAGCGGGGAGGGAGAGACCCAGTACTTC CASGEGETQYF TRBV12-3/TRBV12-4 TRBD2 TRBJ2-5 few
TGTGCCAGCAGTATCGACTTGTCACCCCTCCACTTT CASSIDLSPLHF TRBV12-3/TRBV12-4 - TRBJ1-6 few
TGCGCCAGCAGCCAATTCTATCAGTTCTACAATGAGCAGTTCTTC CASSQFYQFYNEQFF TRBV4-1 - TRBJ2-1 -
TGTGCCAGCAGCTTATTGGTCCCCTCCGGTACAAACACTGAAGCTTTCTTT CASSLLVPSGTNTEAFF TRBV7-6 - TRBJ1-1 many
TGCAGTCCCGCGGGGGCCTCTAGTGAGCAGTTCTTC CSPAGASSEQFF TRBV20-1 - TRBJ2-1 -
TGTGCCAGCAGTTACTCGATGCCGGGAGTTACGGATGAGCAGTTCTTC CASSYSMPGVTDEQFF TRBV6-5 - TRBJ2-1 -
TGTGCCTGGAGTGTAGGGGCGGGAATGGAGGGGACCCAGTACTTC CAWSVGAGMEGTQYF TRBV30 - TRBJ2-5 -
TGTGCCAGCAGCCAAGGGTTCCTGGGCGGGGAGCTGTTTTTT CASSQGFLGGELFF TRBV3-1 - TRBJ2-2 many
TGTGCCAGCAGTTACATATTCGGACATAAGAACACCGGGGAGCTGTTTTTT CASSYIFGHKNTGELFF TRBV6-2/TRBV6-3 - TRBJ2-2 few
TGTGCCAGCAGCTTGGTGCTAACCACCGGGGAGCTGTTTTTT CASSLVLTTGELFF TRBV5-5 - TRBJ2-2 -
TGTGCCAGCAGCCGTGACATTGGGGCCTACGAGCAGTACTTC CASSRDIGAYEQYF TRBV11-3 - TRBJ2-7 -
TGCAGTGCTGGGGACAGGGGGGTTCAAGAGACCCAGTACTTC CSAGDRGVQETQYF TRBV20-1 TRBD1 TRBJ2-5 -
TGCAGAGTTCAAACAGGGGGCGTTCAGCCCCAGCATTTT CRVQTGGVQPQHF TRBV20-1 TRBD1 TRBJ1-5 -
TGTGCCAGCAGCCTCCCGACTACGCCTACTTGGAACTTC CASSLPTTPTWNF TRBV5-5 - TRBJ2-7 few
TGTGCCAGCAGCCCACGACTAGCGACCTACAATGAGCAGTTCTTC CASSPRLATYNEQFF TRBV9 TRBD2 TRBJ2-1 many
TGTGCCAGCAGCTTAGACGACAGGATGGCGCCGAACACCGGGGAGCTGTTTTTT CASSLDDRMAPNTGELFF TRBV11-2 - TRBJ2-2 few
TGTGCCAGCAGCCACCGACTAGCCATAATGGGCGGGGCCAACGTCCTGACTTTC CASSHRLAIMGGANVLTF TRBV3-1 TRBD2 TRBJ2-6 -
TGTGCCAGCGGGGATTATATGGGGGAGCAGTACTTC CASGDYMGEQYF TRBV6-5 - TRBJ2-7 few
TGTGCCATCAGTGAAGGACTAGCGCACCAAGAGACCCAGTACTTC CAISEGLAHQETQYF TRBV10-3 TRBD2 TRBJ2-5 few
TGCAGTGCTAGAGGGGCACAGGGCTCTTATAGCAATCAGCCCCAGCATTTT CSARGAQGSYSNQPQHF TRBV20-1 - TRBJ1-5 many
TGTGCCAGCAGCCAATATCAGGGGGAAAAACTGTTTTTT CASSQYQGEKLFF TRBV3-1 - TRBJ1-4 -
TGCAGTGCGAATCTAGCCAAAAACATTCAGTACTTC CSANLAKNIQYF TRBV20-1 - TRBJ2-4 few
TGTGCTAGTGGTTTAGACAGGGAATCCGGGGAGCTGTTTTTT CASGLDRESGELFF TRBV12-5 TRBD1 TRBJ2-2 -
TGCGCCAGCAGCCCCGGGGGGAACAGATTGAACACCGGGGAGCTGTTTTTT CASSPGGNRLNTGELFF TRBV5-1 TRBD2 TRBJ2-2 few
TGTGCCAGCAGGGCTAGGGTTAGCAATCAGCCCCAGCATTTT CASRARVSNQPQHF TRBV2 - TRBJ1-5 few
TGTGCCAGCAGTTTCCGGACAGGGGATGAAAAACTGTTTTTT CASSFRTGDEKLFF TRBV28 TRBD1 TRBJ1-4 few
TGTGCCAGCAGCTTAATAGGGCGCACGGACAATGAGCAGTTCTTC CASSLIGRTDNEQFF TRBV7-9 - TRBJ2-1 -
TGCGCCAGCAGCCAGTGGACGGTCTCCTACGAGCAGTACTTC CASSQWTVSYEQYF TRBV4-1 - TRBJ2-7 few
TGCAGCGTTGTTTTAAACTCTGGAAACACCATATATTTT CSVVLNSGNTIYF TRBV29-1 - TRBJ1-3 few
TGTGCCAGCAGGAGATCTAGCGGGAGTTCCTACGAGCAGTACTTC CASRRSSGSSYEQYF TRBV12-3/TRBV12-4 TRBD2 TRBJ2-7 many
TGTGCCAGCAGCTTGGTAGCGGTGCGCAATGAGCAGTTCTTC CASSLVAVRNEQFF TRBV5-6 - TRBJ2-1 -
TGTGCCACCAGTGACCCCGGGCCCCGAACCAAAAACATTCAGTACTTC CATSDPGPRTKNIQYF TRBV24-1 - TRBJ2-4 once
TGTGCTCGATGGGGGAGTGGGGAGCTGTTTTTT CARWGSGELFF TRBV6-1 - TRBJ2-2 -